These T cell receptor beta chains were read from a single sample in a study of cytomegalovirus exposure and HLA in healthy donors. Generated by immunoSEQ multiplex PCR, the TCRdb table keeps only in-frame clones and is missing some. The repertoire holds roughly 350,000 clones, with 86% as singletons. Sequencing was carried out using PBMCs. Receptor source: a young woman in good health and CMV-seronegative. The CDR3 runs from the conserved cysteine through the conserved F or W.

j_call | v_call | cdr3_aa
TRBJ2-2 | TRBV30 | CAWSLIPGGAGELFF
TRBJ2-5 | TRBV7-6 | CASSLDGGRAWETQYF
TRBJ1-2 | TRBV12-2 | CASPGLTHGYTF
TRBJ2-3 | TRBV10-3 | CAISTGMADTQYF
TRBJ1-3 | TRBV9 | CASSVGTVGGNTIYF
TRBJ1-3 | TRBV6-1 | CASSPRGGTNTIYF
TRBJ2-1 | TRBV7-6 | CASSWDFSSYNEQFF
TRBJ2-1 | TRBV4-3 | CASSQFGLAGADEQFF
TRBJ2-1 | TRBV7-9 | CASSHLLGSGYNEQFF
TRBJ1-3 | TRBV5-1 | CASSLGQGTPGNTIYF